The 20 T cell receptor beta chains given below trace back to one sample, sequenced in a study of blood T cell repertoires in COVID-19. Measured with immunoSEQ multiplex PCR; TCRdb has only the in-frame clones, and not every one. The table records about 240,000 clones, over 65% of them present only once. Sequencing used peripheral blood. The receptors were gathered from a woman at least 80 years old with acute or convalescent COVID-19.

The CDR3 nucleotides read TGTGCCAGTTCCCCGAGCCCCGTCCCCAATTCACCCCTCCACTTT. Protein: CASSPSPVPNSPLHF. The V call is TRBV19, the J call TRBJ1-6; no firm D call. In germline, CDR1 is LNHDA, CDR2 SQIVND (reference sequence). The CDR3 is 15 amino acids. The V and J ends lost 8 bases and 7 bases respectively, with 18 bases between them.

The CDR3 protein is CASSQDREQGYTF. CDR3 DNA sequence: TGTGCCAGCAGCCAAGACAGGGAGCAAGGCTACACCTTC. V and J are TRBV7-3 and TRBJ1-2; 7 bases align to TRBD1. The germline V gene has CDR1 SGHTA and CDR2 FQGTGA. The CDR3 contains 13 residues. The trim removed 5 bases at V and 8 bases at J, leaving 8 bases unmatched.

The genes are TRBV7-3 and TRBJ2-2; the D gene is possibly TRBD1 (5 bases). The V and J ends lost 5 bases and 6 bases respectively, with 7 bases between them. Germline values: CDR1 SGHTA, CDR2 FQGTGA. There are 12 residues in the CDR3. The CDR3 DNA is TGTGCCAGCAGCCCGACAGCCGGGGAGCTGTTTTTT. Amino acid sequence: CASSPTAGELFF.

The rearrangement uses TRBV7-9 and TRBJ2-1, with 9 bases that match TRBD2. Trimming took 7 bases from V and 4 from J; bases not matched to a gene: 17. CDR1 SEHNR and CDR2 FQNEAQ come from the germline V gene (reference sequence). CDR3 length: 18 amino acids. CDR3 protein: CASTLMRGLAGSYNEQFF. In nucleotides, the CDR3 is TGTGCCAGCACCCTAATGAGGGGTCTAGCGGGGAGTTACAATGAGCAGTTCTTC.

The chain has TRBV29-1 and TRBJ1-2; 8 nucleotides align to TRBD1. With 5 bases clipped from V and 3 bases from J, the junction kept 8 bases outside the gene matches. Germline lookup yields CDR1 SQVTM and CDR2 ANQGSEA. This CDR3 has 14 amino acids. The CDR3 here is CSVPGQGTDYGYTF. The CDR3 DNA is TGCAGCGTTCCCGGACAGGGAACCGACTATGGCTACACCTTC.

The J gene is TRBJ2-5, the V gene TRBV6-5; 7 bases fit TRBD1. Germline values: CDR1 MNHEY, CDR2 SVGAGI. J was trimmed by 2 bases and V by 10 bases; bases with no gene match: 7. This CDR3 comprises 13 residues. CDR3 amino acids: CATYRGQQETQYF. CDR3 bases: TGTGCCACCTACAGGGGCCAGCAAGAGACCCAGTACTTC.

Here the CDR3 DNA reads TGCAGTGCTAGTCGTGGTAGTGATCAGCCCCAGCATTTT. Encoded protein: CSASRGSDQPQHF. This chain connects TRBV20-1 to TRBJ1-5; no reliable D call. There are 13 residues in the CDR3. Germline V gene sequence: CDR1 DFQATT, CDR2 SNEGSKA (reference sequence). Trimming took 3 bases from V and 5 from J, leaving 11 bases between them.

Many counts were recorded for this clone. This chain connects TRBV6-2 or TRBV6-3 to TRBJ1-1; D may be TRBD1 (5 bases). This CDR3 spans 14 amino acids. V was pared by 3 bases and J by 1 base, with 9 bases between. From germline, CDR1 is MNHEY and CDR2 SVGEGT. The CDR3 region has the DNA TGTGCCAGCAGTTATGGGGCAGCGAACACTGAAGCTTTCTTT. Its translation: CASSYGAANTEAFF.

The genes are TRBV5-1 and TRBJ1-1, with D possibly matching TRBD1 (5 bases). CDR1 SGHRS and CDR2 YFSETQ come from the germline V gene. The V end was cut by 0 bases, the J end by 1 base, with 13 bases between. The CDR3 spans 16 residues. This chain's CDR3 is CASSLGPTGANTEAFF. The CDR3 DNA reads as TGCGCCAGCAGCTTGGGTCCCACAGGAGCGAACACTGAAGCTTTCTTT.

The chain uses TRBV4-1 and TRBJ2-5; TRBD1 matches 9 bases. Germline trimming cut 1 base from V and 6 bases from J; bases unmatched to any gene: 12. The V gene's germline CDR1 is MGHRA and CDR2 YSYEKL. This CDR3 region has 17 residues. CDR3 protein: CASSQVTKGTGMKTQYF. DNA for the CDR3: TGCGCCAGCAGCCAAGTTACAAAGGGGACAGGGATGAAGACCCAGTACTTC.

CDR3 sequence: CASSQVADSPLHF. Here the CDR3 DNA reads TGTGCCAGCAGCCAAGTCGCGGATTCACCCCTCCACTTT. V and J are TRBV27 and TRBJ1-6; D not certain. The CDR3 runs 13 residues. CDR1 is MNHEY and CDR2 is SMNVEV in the germline V gene (reference sequence). Trimming took 6 bases from V and 8 from J, leaving 11 bases between them.

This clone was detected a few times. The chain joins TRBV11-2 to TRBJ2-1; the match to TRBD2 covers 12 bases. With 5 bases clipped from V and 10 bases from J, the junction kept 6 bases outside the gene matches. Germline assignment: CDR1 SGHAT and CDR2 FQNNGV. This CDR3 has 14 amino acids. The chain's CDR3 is CASSSRLAGVEQFF. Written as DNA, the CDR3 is TGTGCCAGCAGCAGCCGACTAGCGGGAGTGGAGCAGTTCTTC.

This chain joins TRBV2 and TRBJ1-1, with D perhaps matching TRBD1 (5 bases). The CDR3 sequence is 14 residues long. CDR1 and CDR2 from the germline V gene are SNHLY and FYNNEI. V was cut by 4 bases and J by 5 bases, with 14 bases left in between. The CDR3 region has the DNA TGTGCCAGCAGTGTATCGCAGGGCTGGACTGAAGCTTTCTTT. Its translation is CASSVSQGWTEAFF.

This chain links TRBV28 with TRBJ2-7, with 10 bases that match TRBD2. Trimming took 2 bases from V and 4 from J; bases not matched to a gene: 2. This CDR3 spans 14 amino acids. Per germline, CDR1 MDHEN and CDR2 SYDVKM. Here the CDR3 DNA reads TGTGCCAGCAGTTTAGGACTAGCGGCATACGAGCAGTACTTC. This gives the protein CASSLGLAAYEQYF.

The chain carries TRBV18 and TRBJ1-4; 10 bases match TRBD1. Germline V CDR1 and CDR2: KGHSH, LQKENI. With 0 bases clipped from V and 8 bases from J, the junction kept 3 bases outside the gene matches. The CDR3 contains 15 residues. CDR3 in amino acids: CASSPPWTGGEKLFF. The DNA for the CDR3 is TGTGCCAGCTCACCACCTTGGACAGGGGGGGAAAAACTGTTTTTT.

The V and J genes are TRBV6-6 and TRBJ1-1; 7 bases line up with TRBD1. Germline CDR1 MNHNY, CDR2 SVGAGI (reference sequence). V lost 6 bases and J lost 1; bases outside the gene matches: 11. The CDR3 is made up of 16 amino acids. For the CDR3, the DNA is TGTGCCAGCAGACCCCCGGACAGGACACGGAACACTGAAGCTTTCTTT. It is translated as CASRPPDRTRNTEAFF.

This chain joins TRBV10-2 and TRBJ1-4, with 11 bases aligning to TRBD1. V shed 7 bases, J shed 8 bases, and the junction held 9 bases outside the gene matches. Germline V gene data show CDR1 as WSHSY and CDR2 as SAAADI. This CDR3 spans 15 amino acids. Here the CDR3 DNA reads TGCGCCAGCAAGAGGGGACAGGGGGTTGGCGAAAAACTGTTTTTT. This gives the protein CASKRGQGVGEKLFF.

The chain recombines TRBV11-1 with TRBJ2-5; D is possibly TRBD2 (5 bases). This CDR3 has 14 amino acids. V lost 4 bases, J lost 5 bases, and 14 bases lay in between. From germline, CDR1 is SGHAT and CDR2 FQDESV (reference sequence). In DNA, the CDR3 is TGTGCCAGCAGCTCCTCTCCTTGGAGGGAGACCCAGTACTTC. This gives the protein CASSSSPWRETQYF.

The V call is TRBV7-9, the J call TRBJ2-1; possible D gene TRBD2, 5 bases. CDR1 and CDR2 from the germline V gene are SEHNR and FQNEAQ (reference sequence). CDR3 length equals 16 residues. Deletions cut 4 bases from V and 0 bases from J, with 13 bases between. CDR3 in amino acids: CASSSGLTSSYNEQFF. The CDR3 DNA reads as TGTGCCAGCAGCTCCGGACTCACGAGCTCCTACAATGAGCAGTTCTTC. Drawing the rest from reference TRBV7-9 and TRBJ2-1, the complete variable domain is DTGVSQNPRHKITKRGQNVTFRCDPISEHNRLYWYRQTLGQGPEFLTYFQNEAQLEKSRLLSDRFSAERPKGSFSTLEIQRTEQGDSAMYLCASSSGLTSSYNEQFFGPGTRLTVL.

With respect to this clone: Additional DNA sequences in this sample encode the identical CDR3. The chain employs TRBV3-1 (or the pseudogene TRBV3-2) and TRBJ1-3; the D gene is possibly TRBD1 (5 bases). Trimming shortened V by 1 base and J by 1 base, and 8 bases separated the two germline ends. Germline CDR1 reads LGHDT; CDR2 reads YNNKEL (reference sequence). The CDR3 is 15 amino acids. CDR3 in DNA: TGTGCCAGCAGCCAAGGGGGGGGATCTGGAAACACCATATATTTT. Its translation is CASSQGGGSGNTIYF.